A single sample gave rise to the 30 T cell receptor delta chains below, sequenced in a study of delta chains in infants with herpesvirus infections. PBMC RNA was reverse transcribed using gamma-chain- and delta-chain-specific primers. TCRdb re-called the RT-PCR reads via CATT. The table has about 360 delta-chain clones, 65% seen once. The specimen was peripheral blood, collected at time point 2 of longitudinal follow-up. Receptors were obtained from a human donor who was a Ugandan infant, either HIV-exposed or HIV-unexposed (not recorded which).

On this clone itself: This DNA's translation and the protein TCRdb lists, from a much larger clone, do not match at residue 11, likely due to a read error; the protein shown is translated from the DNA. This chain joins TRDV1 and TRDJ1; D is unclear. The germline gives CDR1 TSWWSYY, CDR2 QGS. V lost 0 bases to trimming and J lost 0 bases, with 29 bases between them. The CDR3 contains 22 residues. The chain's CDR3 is CALGELLAPPTYQELYTDKLIF. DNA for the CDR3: TGTGCTCTTGGGGAACTATTAGCTCCCCCCACGTACCAGGAGTTGTACACCGATAAACTCATCTTT.

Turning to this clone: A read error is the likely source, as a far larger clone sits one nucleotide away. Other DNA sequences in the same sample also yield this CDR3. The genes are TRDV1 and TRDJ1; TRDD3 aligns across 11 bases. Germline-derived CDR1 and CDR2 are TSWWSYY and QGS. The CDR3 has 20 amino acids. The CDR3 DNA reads TGTGCTCTTGGAGAACAGTTTATCCGCTACTGGGGGATAATTGCCGATAAACTCATCTTT. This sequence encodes CALGEQFIRYWGIIADKLIF.

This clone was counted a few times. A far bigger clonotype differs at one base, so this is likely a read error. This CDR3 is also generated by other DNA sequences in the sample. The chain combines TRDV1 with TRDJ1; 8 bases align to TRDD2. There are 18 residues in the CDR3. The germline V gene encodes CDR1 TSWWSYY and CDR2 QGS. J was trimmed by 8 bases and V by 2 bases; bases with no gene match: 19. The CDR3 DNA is TGTGCTCTTGGGGAAGGGGTGGCCTTCCTATTGGGGGTTGCAAAACTCATCTTT. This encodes CALGEGVAFLLGVAKLIF.

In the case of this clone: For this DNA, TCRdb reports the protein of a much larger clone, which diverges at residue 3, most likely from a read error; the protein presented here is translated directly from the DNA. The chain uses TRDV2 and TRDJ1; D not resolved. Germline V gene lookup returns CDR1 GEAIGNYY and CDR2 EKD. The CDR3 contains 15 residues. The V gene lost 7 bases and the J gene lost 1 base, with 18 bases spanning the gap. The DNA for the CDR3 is TGTGCCTGGGACCCAACCGAGGTACCCACCGATAAACTCATCTTT. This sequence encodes CAWDPTEVPTDKLIF.

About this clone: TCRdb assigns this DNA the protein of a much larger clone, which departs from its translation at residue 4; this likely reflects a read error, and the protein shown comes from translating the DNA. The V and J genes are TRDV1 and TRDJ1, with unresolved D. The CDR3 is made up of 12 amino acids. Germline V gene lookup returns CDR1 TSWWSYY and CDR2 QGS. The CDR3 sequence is CALAEGQGLTIF. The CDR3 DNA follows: TGTGCTCTTGCGGAAGGGCAAGGTCTCACTATCTTT.

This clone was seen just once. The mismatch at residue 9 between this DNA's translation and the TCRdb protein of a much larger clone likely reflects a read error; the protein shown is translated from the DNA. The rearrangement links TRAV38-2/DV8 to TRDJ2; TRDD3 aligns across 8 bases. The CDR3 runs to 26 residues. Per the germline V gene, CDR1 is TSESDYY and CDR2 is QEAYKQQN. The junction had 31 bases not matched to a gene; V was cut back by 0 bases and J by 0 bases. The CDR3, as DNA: TGTGCTTATAGGAGCGTCGGGTTTACCCGCAGATGTACTGGGGGTCATAATTACCCTTTGACAGCACAACTCTTCTTT. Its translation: CAYRSVGFTRRCTGGHNYPLTAQLFF.

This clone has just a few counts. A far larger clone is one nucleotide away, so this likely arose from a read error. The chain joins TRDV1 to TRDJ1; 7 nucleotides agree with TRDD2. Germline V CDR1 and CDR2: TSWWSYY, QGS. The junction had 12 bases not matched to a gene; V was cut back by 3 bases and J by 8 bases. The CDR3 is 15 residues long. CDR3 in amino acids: CALGDPAFLILKLIF. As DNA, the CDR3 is TGTGCTCTTGGGGACCCCGCCTTCCTCATCTTGAAACTCATCTTT.

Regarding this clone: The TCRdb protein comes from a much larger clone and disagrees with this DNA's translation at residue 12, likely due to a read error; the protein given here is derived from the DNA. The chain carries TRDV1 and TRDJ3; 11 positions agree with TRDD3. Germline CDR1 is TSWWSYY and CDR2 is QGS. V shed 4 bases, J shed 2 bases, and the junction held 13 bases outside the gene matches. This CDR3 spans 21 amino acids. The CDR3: CALGGRTGGYRKTWDTRQMFF. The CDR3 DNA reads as TGTGCTCTTGGGGGGCGAACTGGGGGATATCGGAAGACCTGGGACACCCGACAGATGTTTTTC.

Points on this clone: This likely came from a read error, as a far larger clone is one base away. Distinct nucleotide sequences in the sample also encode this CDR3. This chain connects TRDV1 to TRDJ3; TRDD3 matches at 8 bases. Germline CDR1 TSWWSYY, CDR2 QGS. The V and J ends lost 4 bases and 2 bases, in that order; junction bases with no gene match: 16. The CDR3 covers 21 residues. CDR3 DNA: TGTGCTCTTGGGGGGCGAACCGGGGGATATCGGAGGACCTGGGACACCCGACAGATGTTTTTC. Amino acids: CALGGRTGGYRRTWDTRQMFF.

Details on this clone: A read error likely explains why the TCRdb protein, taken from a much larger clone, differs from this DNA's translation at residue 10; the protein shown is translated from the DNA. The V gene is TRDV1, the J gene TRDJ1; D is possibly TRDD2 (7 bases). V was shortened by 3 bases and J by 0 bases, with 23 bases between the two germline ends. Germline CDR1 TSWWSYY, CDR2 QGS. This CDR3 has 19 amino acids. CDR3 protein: CALGDIFLLWWGDTDKLIF. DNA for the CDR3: TGTGCTCTTGGGGACATTTTCCTACTCTGGTGGGGGGACACCGATAAACTCATCTTT.

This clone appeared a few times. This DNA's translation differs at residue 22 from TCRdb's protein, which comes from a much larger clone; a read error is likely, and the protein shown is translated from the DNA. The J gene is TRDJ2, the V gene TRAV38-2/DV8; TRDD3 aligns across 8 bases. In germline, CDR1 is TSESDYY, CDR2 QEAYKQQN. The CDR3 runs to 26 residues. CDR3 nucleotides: TGTGCTTATAGGAGCGTCGGGTTTTCCCGCAGATGTACTGGGGGTCATAATTACCCTTTGACAGAACAACTCTTCTTT. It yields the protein CAYRSVGFSRRCTGGHNYPLTEQLFF.

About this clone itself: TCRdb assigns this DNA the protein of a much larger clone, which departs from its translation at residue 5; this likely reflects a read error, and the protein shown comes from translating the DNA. In DNA, the CDR3 is TGTGCTCTTGGGAAACAGTTTATCCGCTACTGGGGGATAATTGCCGATAAACTCATCTTT. Translated, it gives CALGKQFIRYWGIIADKLIF. The chain links TRDV1 to TRDJ1; 11 bases are a match to TRDD3. Germline-derived CDR1 and CDR2 are TSWWSYY and QGS. Trimming took 5 bases from V and 3 from J; bases not matched to a gene: 20. This CDR3 is 20 amino acids long.

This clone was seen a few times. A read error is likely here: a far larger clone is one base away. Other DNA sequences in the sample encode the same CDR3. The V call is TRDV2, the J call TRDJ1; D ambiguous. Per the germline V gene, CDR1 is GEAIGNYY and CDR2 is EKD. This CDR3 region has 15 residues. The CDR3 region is CACDPTEVPTDKLIF. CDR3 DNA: TGTGCATGTGACCCAACCGAGGTACCCACCGATAAACTCATCTTT.

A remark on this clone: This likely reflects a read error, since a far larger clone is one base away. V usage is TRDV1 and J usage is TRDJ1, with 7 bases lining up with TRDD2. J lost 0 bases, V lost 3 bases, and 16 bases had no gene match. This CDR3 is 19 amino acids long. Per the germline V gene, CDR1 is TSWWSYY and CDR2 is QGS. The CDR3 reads CALGDIFLLGWWDTDKLIF. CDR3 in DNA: TGTGCTCTTGGGGACATTTTCCTACTCGGGTGGTGGGACACCGATAAACTCATCTTT.

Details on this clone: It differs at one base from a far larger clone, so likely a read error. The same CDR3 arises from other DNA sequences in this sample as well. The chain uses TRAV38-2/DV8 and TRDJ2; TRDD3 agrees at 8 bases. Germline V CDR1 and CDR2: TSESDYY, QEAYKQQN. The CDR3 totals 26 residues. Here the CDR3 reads CAYRSVGFSRRCTGGHNYPLTAQLFF. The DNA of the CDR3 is TGTGCTTATAGGAGCGTCGGGTTTTCCCGCAGATGTACTGGGGGTCATAATTACCCTTTAACAGCACAACTCTTCTTT.

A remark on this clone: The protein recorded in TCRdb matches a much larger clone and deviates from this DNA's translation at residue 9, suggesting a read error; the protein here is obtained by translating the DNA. CDR3 coding DNA: TGTGCTCTTGGGGACATTTTCCTAATCGGGTGGGGGGACACCGATAAACTCATCTTT. Translating gives CALGDIFLIGWGDTDKLIF. The chain couples TRDV1 to TRDJ1; D may match TRDD2 or TRDD3 (6 bases each). The CDR3 runs 19 residues. Trimming cost V 3 bases and J 0 bases, with 23 bases left between them. From germline, CDR1 is TSWWSYY and CDR2 QGS.

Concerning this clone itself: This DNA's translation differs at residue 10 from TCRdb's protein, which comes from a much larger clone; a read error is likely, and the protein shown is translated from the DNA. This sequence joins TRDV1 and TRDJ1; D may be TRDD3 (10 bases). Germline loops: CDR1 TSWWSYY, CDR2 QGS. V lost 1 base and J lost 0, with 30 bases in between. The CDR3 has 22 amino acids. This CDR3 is CALGEQPSYCLLGDWDTDKLIF. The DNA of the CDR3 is TGTGCTCTTGGGGAACAGCCTTCCTACTGTCTACTGGGGGATTGGGACACCGATAAACTCATCTTT.

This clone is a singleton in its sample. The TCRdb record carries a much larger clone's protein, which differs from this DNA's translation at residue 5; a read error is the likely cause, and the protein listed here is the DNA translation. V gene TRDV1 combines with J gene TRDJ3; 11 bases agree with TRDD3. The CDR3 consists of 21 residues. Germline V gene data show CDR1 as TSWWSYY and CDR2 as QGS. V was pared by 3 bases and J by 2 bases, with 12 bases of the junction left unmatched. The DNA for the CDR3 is TGTGCTCTTGGGGAGCGAACTGGGGGATATCGGAGGACCTGGGACACCCGACAGATGTTTTTC. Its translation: CALGERTGGYRRTWDTRQMFF.

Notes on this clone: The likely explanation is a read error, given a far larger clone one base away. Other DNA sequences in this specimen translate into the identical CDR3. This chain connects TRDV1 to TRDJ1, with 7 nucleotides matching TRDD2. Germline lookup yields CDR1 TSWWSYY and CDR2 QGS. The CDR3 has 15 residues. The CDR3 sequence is CALGDPAFLLLKLIF. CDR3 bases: TGTGCTCTTGGGGACCCCGCCTTCCTCCTCTTGAAACTCATATTT.

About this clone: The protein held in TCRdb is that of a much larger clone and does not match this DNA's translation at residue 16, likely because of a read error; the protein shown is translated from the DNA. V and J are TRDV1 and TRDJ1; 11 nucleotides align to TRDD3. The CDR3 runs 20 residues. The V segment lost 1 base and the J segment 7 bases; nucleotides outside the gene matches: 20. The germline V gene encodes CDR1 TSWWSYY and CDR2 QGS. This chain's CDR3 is CALGEQFIRYWGIIAVKLIF. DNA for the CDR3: TGTGCTCTTGGGGAACAGTTTATCCGCTACTGGGGGATAATTGCCGTTAAACTCATCTTT.

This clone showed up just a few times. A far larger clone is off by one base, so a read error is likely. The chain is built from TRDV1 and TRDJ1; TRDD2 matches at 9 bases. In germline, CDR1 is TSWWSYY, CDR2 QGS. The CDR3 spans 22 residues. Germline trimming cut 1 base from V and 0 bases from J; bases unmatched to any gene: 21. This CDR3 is CALGEQPSYFLLVDWDTDKLIF. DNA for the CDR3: TGTGCTCTTGGGGAACAGCCTTCCTACTTTCTACTGGTGGATTGGGACACCGATAAACTCATCTTT.

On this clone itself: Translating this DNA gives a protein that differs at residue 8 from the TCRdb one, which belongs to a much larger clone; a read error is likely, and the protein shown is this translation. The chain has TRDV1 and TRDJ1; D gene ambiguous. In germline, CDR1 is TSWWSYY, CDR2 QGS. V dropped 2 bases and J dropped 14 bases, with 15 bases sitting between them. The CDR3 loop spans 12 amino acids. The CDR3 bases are TGTGCTCTTGGGGAAGGGCAAGATCTCACTATCTTT. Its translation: CALGEGQDLTIF.

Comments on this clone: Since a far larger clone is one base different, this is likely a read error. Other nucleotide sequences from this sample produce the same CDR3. CDR3 region: CACDPTEVPTDKLIF. Here the CDR3 DNA reads TGTGCCTGTGACCCAACCGAGGTACCCACCGACAAACTCATCTTT. This rearrangement joins TRDV2 to TRDJ1; the D is unclear. The germline CDR1 and CDR2 sequences are GEAIGNYY and EKD. There are 15 residues in the CDR3.

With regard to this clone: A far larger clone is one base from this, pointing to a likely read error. CDR3 loop: CALGRRTGGYRRTWDTRQMFF. CDR3 DNA: TGTGCTCTTGGGAGGCGAACTGGGGGATATCGGAGGACCTGGGACACCCGACAGATGTTTTTC. The chain combines TRDV1 with TRDJ3; 11 bases line up with TRDD3. The CDR3 contains 21 residues. Losses at the gene ends were 5 bases for V and 2 bases for J; bases not matched to a gene: 14. Germline loops: CDR1 TSWWSYY, CDR2 QGS.

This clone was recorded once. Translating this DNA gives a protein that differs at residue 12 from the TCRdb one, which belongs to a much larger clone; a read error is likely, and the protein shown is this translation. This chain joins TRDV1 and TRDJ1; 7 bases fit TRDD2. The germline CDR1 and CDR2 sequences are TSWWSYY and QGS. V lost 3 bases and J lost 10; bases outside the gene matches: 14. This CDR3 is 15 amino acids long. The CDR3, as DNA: TGTGCTCTTGGGGACCCCGCCTTCCTCCTCTTGATACTCATCTTT. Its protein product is CALGDPAFLLLILIF.

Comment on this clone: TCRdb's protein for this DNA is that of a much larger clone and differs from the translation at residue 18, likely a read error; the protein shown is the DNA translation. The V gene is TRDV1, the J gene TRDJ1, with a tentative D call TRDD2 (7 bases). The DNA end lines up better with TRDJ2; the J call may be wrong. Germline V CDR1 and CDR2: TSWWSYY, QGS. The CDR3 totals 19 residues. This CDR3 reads CALGDIFLLGWGDTDKLFF. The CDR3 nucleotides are TGTGCTCTTGGGGACATTTTCCTACTCGGGTGGGGGGACACCGATAAACTCTTCTTT.

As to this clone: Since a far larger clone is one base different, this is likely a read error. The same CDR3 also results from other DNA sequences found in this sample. The CDR3, as DNA: TGTGCTTATAGGAGCGTCGGGTTTTCCCGCAGATGTACAGGGGGTCATAATTACCCTTTGACAGCACAACTCTTCTTT. It translates to CAYRSVGFSRRCTGGHNYPLTAQLFF. The chain couples TRAV38-2/DV8 to TRDJ2; the D gene is possibly TRDD3 (5 bases). Trimming stripped 0 bases from V and 0 bases from J, with 39 bases between. This CDR3 is built from 26 residues. Germline lookup yields CDR1 TSESDYY and CDR2 QEAYKQQN.

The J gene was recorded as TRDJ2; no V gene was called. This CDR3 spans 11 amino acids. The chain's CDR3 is CASALTAQLFF. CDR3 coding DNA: TGTGCTAGTGCTTTGACAGCACAACTCTTCTTT.

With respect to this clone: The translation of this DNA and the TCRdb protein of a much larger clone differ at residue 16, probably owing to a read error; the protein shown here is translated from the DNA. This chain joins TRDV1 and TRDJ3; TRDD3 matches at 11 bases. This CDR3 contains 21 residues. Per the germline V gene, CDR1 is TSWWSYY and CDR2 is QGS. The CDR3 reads CALGGRTGGYRRTWDARQMFF. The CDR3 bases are TGTGCTCTTGGGGGGCGAACTGGGGGATATCGGAGGACCTGGGACGCCCGACAGATGTTTTTC.

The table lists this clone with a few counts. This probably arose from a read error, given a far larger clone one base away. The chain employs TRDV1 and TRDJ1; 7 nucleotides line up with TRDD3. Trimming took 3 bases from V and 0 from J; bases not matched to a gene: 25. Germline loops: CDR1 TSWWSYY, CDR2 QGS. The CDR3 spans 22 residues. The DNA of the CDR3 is TGTGCTCTTGGGGAGTTCCGGTGGCTGGGGGTTCCGACAGCCCCTTACACCGATAAACTCATCTTT. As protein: CALGEFRWLGVPTAPYTDKLIF.